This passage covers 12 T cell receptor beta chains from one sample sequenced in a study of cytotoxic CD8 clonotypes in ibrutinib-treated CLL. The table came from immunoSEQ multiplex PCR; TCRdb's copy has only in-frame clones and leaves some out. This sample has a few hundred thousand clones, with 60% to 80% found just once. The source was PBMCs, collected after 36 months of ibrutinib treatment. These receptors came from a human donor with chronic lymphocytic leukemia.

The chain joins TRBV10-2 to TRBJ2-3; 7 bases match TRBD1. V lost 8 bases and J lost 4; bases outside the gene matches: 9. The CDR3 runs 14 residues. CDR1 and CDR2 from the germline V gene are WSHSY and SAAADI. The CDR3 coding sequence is TGCGCCAGCGGCAGACAGGGAGCCCCAGATACGCAGTATTTT. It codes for CASGRQGAPDTQYF.

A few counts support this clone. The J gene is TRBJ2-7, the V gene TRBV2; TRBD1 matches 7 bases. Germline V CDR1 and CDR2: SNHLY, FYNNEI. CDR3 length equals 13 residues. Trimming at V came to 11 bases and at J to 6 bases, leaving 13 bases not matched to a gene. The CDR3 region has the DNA TGTGCCGGTGGAGACAGGGTTATCGGCGAGCAGTACTTC. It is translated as CAGGDRVIGEQYF.

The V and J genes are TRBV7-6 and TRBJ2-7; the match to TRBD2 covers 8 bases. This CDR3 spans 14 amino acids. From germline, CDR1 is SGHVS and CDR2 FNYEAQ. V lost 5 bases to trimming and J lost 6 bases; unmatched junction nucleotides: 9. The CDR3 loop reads CASSPGGGLGEQYF. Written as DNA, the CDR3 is TGTGCCAGCAGCCCCGGGGGGGGTCTGGGCGAGCAGTACTTC.

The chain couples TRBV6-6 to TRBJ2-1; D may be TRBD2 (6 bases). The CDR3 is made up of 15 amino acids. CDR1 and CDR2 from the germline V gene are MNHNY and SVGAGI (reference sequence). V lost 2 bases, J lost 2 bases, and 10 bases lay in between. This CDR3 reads CASSYQTSPYNEQFF. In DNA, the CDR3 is TGTGCCAGCAGTTACCAAACTAGCCCCTACAATGAGCAGTTCTTC.

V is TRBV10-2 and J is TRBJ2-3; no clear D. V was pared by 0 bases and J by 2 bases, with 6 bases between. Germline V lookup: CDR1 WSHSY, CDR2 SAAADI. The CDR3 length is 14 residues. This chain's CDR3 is CASSESGATDTQYF. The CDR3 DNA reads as TGCGCCAGCAGTGAGTCGGGCGCCACAGATACGCAGTATTTT.

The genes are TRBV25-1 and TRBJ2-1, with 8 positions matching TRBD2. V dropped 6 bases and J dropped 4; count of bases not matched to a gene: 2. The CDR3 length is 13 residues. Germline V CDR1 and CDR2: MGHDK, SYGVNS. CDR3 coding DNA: TGTGCCAGCAGGGGCGGGGGGTACAATGAGCAGTTCTTC. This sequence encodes CASRGGGYNEQFF.

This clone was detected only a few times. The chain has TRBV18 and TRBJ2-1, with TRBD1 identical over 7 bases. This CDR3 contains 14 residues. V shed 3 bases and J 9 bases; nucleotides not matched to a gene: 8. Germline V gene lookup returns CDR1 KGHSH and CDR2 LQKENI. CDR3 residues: CASSPDRATGEQFF. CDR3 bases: TGTGCCAGCTCACCCGACAGGGCCACAGGTGAGCAGTTCTTC.

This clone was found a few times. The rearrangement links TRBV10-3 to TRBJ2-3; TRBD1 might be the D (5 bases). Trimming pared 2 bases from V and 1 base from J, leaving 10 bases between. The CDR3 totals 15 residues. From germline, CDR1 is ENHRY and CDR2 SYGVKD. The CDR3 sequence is CAISEAGSRTDTQYF. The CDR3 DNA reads TGTGCCATCAGTGAGGCAGGGTCCCGCACAGATACGCAGTATTTT.

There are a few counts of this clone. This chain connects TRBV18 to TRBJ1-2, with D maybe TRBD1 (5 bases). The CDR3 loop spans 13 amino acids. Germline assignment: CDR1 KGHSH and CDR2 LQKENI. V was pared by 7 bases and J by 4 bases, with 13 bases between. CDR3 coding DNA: TGTGCCAGCTTACCGGGACCGCTCTATGGCTACACCTTC. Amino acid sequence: CASLPGPLYGYTF. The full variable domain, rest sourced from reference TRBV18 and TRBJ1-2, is NAGVMQNPRHLVRRRGQEARLRCSPMKGHSHVYWYRQLPEEGLKFMVYLQKENIIDESGMPKERFSAEFPKEGPSILRIQQVVRGDSAAYFCASLPGPLYGYTFGSGTRLTVV.

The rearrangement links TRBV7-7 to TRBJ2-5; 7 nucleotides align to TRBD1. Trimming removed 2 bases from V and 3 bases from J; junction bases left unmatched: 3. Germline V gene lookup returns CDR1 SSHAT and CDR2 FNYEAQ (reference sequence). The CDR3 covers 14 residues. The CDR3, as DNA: TGTGCCAGCAGCTTATGGCAGGGGGAAGAGACCCAGTACTTC. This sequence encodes CASSLWQGEETQYF.

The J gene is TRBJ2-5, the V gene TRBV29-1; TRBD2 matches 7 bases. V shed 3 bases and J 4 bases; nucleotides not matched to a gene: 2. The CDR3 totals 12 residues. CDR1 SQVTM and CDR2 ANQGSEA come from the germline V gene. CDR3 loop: CSVETSIETQYF. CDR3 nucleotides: TGCAGCGTTGAGACTAGCATAGAGACCCAGTACTTC.

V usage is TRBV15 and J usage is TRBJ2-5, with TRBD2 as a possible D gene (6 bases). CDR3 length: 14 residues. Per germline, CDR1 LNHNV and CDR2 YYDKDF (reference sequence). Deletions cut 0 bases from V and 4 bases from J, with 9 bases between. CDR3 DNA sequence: TGTGCCACCAGCAGAGATGGAGGGAGAGAGACCCAGTACTTC. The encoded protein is CATSRDGGRETQYF.